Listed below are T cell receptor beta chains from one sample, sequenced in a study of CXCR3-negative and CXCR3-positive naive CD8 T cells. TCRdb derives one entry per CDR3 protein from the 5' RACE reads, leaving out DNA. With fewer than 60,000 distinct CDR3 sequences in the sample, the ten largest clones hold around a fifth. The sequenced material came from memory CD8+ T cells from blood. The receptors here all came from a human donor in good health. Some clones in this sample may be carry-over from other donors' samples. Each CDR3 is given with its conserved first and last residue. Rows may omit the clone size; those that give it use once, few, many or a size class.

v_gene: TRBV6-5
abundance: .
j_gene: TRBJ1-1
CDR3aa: CASSALLGGLEAFF

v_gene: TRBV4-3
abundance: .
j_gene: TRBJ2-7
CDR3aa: CASSVGTGISYEQYF

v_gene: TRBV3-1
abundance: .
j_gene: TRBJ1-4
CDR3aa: CASSPTQDRGGEKLFF

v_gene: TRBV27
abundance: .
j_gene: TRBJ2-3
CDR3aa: CASSLDVGTSTDTQYF

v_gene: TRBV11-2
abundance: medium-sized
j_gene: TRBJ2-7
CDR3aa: CASSLETGYEQYF

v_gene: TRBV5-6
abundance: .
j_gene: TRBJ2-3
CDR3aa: CASSLSPRSGDTQYF

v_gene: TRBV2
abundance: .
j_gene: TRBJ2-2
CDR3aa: CASSEKVDTGELFF

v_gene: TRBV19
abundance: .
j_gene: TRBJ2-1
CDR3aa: CASSLQGYSEQFF

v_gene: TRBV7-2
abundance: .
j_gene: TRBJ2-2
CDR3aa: CASSLVLPGTLQPDTGELFF

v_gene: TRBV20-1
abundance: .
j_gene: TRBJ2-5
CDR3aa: CSARDTTSGPDMETQYF

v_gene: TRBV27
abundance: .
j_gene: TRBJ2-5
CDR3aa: CASSLFGQETQYF

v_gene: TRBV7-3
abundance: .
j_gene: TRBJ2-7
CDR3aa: CASSSLAGSHEQYF

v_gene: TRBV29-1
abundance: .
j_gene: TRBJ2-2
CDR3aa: CSVGDSNTGELFF

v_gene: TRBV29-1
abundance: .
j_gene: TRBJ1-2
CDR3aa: CTIQVGYGYTF

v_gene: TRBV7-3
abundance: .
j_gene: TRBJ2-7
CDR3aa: CASSLGYSKEQYF

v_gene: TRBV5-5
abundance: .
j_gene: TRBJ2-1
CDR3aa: CASSFYRPGLAPYNEQFF

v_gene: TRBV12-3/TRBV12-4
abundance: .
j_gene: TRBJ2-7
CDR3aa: CASSLGGPYEQYF

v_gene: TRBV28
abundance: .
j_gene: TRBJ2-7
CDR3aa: CASSLAGVIYEQYF

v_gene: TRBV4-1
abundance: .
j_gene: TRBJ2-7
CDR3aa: CASSHLGAGQGSYEQYF

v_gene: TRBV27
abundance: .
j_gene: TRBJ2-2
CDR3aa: CASSFTGSDTGELFF

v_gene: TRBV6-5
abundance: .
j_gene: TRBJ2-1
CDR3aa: CASSLGRTGDNEQFF

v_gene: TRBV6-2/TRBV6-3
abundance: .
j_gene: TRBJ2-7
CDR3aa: CASSSPNPYDQYF

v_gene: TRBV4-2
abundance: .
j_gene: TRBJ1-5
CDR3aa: CASSQDENGRGGQPQHF

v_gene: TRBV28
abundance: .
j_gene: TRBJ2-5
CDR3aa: CASITDRLETQYF

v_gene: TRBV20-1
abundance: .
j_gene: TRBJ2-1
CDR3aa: CSASQPLDNEQFF

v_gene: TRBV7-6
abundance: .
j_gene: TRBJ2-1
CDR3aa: CASSLPAGLAGHNEQFF

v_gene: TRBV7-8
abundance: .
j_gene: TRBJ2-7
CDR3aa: CASSWTGGAYEQYF

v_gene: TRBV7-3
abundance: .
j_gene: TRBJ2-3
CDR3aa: CASSPTVLSTDTQYF

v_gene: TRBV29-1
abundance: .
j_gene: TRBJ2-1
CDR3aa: CSVVPRPLYNEQFF

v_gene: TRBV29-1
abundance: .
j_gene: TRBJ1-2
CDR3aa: CSVVQPIPYGYTF

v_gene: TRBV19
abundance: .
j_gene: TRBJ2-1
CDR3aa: CASSILWSSSYNEQFF

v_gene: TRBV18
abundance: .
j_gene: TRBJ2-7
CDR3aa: CASSPEAEYEQYF

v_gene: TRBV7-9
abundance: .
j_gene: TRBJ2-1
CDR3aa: CASNQPLLHTYNEQFF

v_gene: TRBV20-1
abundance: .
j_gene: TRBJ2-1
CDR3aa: CSAREPTSGSYNEQFF

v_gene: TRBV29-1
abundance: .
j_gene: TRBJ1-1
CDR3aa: CSVELDRGPEAFF

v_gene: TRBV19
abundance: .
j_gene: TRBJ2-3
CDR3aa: CASSSSAGGGDTQYF

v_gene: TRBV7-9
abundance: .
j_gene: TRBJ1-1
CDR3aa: CASSSSSPGQAIEAFF

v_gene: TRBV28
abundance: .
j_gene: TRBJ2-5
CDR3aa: CASTPRTGETQYF

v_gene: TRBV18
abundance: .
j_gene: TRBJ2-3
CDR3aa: CASSPPDGLDTQYF

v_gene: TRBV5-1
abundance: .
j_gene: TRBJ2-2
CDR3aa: CASSSIRQGPGELFF

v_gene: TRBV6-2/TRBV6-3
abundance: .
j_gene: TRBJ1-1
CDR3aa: CASSLRARGHTEAFF

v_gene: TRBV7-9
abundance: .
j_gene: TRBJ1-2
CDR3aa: CASSPAVSGGEGYTF

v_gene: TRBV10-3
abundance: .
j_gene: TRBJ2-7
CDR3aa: CAISELERGGLYEQYF

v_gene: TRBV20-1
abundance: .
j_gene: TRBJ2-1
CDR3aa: CSAREWTSGGYNEQFF

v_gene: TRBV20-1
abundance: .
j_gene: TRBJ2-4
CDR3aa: CSARSSRRGAKNIQYF

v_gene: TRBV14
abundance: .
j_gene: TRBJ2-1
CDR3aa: CASSPGGSEQFF

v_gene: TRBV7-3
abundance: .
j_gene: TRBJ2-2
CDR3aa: CASSDHGPLAGVNTGELFF

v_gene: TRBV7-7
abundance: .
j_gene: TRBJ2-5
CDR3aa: CASSLGAGAPPETQYF

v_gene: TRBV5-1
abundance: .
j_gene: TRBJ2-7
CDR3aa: CASSLGLAGVYEQYF

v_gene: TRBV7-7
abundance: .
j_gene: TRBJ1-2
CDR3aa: CASSPIPRDRDYGYTF

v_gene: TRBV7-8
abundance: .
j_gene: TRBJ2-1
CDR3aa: CASNGAGSNNEQFF

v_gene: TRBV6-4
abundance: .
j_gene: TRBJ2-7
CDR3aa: CASSSQGPNTYEQYF